These 17 T cell receptor beta chains were all obtained from the same sample, sequenced in a study of blood T cell repertoires in COVID-19. Sequencing used immunoSEQ multiplex PCR; TCRdb keeps in-frame clones, though not all of them. In the table there are more than 95,000 clones, roughly 82% of which are singletons. The sample consisted of peripheral blood. All receptors come from a man between 60 and 75 years old with acute or convalescent COVID-19.

J is TRBJ1-3 and V is TRBV6-5, with 7 positions matching TRBD1. The CDR3 has 13 residues. V trimming: 9 bases; J trimming: 2 bases; junction bases outside the gene matches: 4. Germline V gene sequence: CDR1 MNHEY, CDR2 SVGAGI. Here the CDR3 DNA reads TGTGCCAGTGGAACAGGGGCTGGAAACACCATATATTTT. Translation: CASGTGAGNTIYF.

This sequence joins TRBV19 and TRBJ2-3; D not resolved. The CDR3 covers 14 residues. V was trimmed by 3 bases and J by 2 bases, leaving 9 bases between them. Per the germline V gene, CDR1 is LNHDA and CDR2 is SQIVND (reference sequence). The DNA for the CDR3 is TGTGCCAGTAGTATCCAACTCTCCACAGATACGCAGTATTTT. Protein: CASSIQLSTDTQYF.

The rearrangement uses TRBV11-2 and TRBJ2-3, with TRBD2 as a possible D gene (5 bases). Per the germline V gene, CDR1 is SGHAT and CDR2 is FQNNGV. Trimming removed 2 bases at V and 2 bases at J, with 8 bases between. CDR3 size: 14 residues. The CDR3 protein is CASSLPGNTDTQYF. For the CDR3, the DNA is TGTGCCAGCAGCTTACCGGGAAACACAGATACGCAGTATTTT.

The chain recombines TRBV24-1 with TRBJ2-3; 13 nucleotides align to TRBD2. CDR1 and CDR2 (germline): KGHDR, SFDVKD. Trimming at V came to 7 bases and at J to 3 bases, leaving 0 bases not matched to a gene. The CDR3 has 14 residues. This CDR3 reads CATRTSGRTDTQYF. Written as DNA, the CDR3 is TGTGCCACCAGGACTAGCGGGAGGACAGATACGCAGTATTTT.

V usage is TRBV3-1 (or the pseudogene TRBV3-2) and J usage is TRBJ2-2; 8 bases are a match to TRBD1. CDR3 length: 16 residues. V dropped 4 bases and J dropped 3; count of bases not matched to a gene: 7. Germline loops: CDR1 LGHDT, CDR2 YNNKEL (reference sequence). Here the CDR3 reads CASSRATGADTGELFF. CDR3 nucleotides: TGTGCCAGCAGCCGCGCGACAGGGGCTGACACCGGGGAGCTGTTTTTT.

The rearrangement links TRBV19 to TRBJ1-1; 9 bases are shared with TRBD1. The length of the CDR3 is 18 residues. V was pared by 5 bases and J by 0 bases, with 13 bases of the junction left unmatched. The germline V gene encodes CDR1 LNHDA and CDR2 SQIVND (reference sequence). CDR3 residues: CASSPGVGTGMMNTEAFF. CDR3 in DNA: TGTGCCAGTAGTCCGGGGGTCGGGACAGGGATGATGAACACTGAAGCTTTCTTT.

The CDR3, as DNA: TGTGCCATCAGTGAGTCTGCAGAAAACTATGGCTACACCTTC. As protein: CAISESAENYGYTF. The rearrangement uses TRBV10-3 and TRBJ1-2; no clear D gene. The CDR3 runs to 14 residues. Germline V gene sequence: CDR1 ENHRY, CDR2 SYGVKD. V lost 0 bases to trimming and J lost 2 bases, with 7 bases between them.

The chain links TRBV30 to TRBJ1-1; D gene uncertain. V was cut by 6 bases and J by 3 bases, with 14 bases left in between. Germline V CDR1 and CDR2: GTSNPN, SVGIG (reference sequence). The CDR3 sequence is 13 residues long. The CDR3 coding sequence is TGTGCCTGCCGAGGGAAAAGGGACACTGAAGCTTTCTTT. It translates to CACRGKRDTEAFF. The full variable domain, in which reference TRBV30 and TRBJ1-1 provide the parts outside the CDR3, is SQTIHQWPATLVQPVGSPLSLECTVEGTSNPNLYWYRQAAGRGLQLLFYSVGIGQISSEVPQNLSASRPQDRQFILSSKKLLLSDSGFYLCACRGKRDTEAFFGQGTRLTVV.

This clone was seen only a few times. The J gene is TRBJ1-2, the V gene TRBV28, with 7 positions matching TRBD1. The CDR3 contains 13 residues. CDR1 and CDR2 (germline): MDHEN, SYDVKM. J was trimmed by 5 bases and V by 6 bases; bases with no gene match: 6. The CDR3 region is CASRGQGGYGYTF. CDR3 sequence (DNA): TGTGCCAGCAGGGGTCAGGGGGGTTATGGCTACACCTTC.

The DNA of the CDR3 is TGTGCCAGCAGTCCTGGGGACAGGCCCTCTGGAAACACCATATATTTT. Amino acid sequence: CASSPGDRPSGNTIYF. The chain has TRBV28 and TRBJ1-3, with TRBD1 matching 8 bases. The germline gives CDR1 MDHEN, CDR2 SYDVKM. CDR3 length: 16 amino acids. With V trimmed by 5 bases and J by 0 bases, 6 bases remained unmatched.

Note on this clone: One end of the junction varies from germline; a read error may be responsible. The chain carries TRBV19 and TRBJ1-1; TRBD1 aligns across 7 bases. CDR1 LNHDA and CDR2 SQIVND come from the germline V gene (reference sequence). The CDR3 spans 12 residues. The CDR3 loop is CASSRPGTEGFF. The CDR3 DNA is TGTGCCAGTAGTCGACCCGGGACAGAAGGTTTCTTT.

The genes are TRBV7-2 and TRBJ1-2; weak D call: TRBD1 (5 bases). V gave up 2 bases and J gave up 4 bases, with 14 bases separating them. The CDR3 consists of 15 residues. Germline V CDR1 and CDR2: SGHTA, FQGNSA. CDR3 bases: TGTGCCAGCAGCTTAAACCCAGGGTTCACCTATGGCTACACCTTC. Encoded protein: CASSLNPGFTYGYTF.

The chain couples TRBV5-8 to TRBJ2-3, with 10 positions matching TRBD1. This CDR3 has 15 amino acids. The V gene end was trimmed by 5 bases and the J gene end by 6 bases; junction bases not matched to a gene: 9. Germline CDR1 and CDR2: SGHTS and YDEGEE. DNA of the CDR3: TGTGCCAGCAGTCGGGACAGGGGAGTGAGGGATACGCAGTATTTT. Its protein product is CASSRDRGVRDTQYF.

J is TRBJ1-2 and V is TRBV10-3; no reliable D call. This CDR3 has 11 residues. Per germline, CDR1 ENHRY and CDR2 SYGVKD. V was trimmed by 11 bases and J by 4 bases, leaving 11 bases between them. CDR3 in DNA: TGTGCCTCGGGAAAATCCTATGGCTACACCTTC. Translated: CASGKSYGYTF.

This clone has just a few counts. The chain is built from TRBV28 and TRBJ2-5; 7 nucleotides match TRBD2. Trimming cost V 1 base and J 3 bases; bases outside gene matches: 14. CDR3 length: 18 residues. Germline V gene sequence: CDR1 MDHEN, CDR2 SYDVKM. The CDR3 DNA reads as TGTGCCAGCAGTTTATCCCCGGGAGGCCGTCAAAAAAAAGAGACCCAGTACTTC. It yields the protein CASSLSPGGRQKKETQYF.

The V call is TRBV3-1 (or the pseudogene TRBV3-2), the J call TRBJ1-2; 7 bases are shared with TRBD1. CDR3 size: 13 residues. Germline loops: CDR1 LGHDT, CDR2 YNNKEL (reference sequence). The V gene end was trimmed by 5 bases and the J gene end by 4 bases; junction bases not matched to a gene: 4. As DNA, the CDR3 is TGTGCCAGCAGCTCCGGGACAGCCTATGGCTACACCTTC. As protein: CASSSGTAYGYTF.

The gene calls are TRBV29-1 and TRBJ2-7, with 8 bases matching TRBD1. This CDR3 region has 14 residues. Trimming removed 4 bases from V and 2 bases from J; junction bases left unmatched: 7. The germline V gene encodes CDR1 SQVTM and CDR2 ANQGSEA. CDR3 in amino acids: CSVGDRGGPYEQYF. The CDR3 nucleotides read TGCAGCGTTGGCGACAGGGGAGGTCCCTACGAGCAGTACTTC.